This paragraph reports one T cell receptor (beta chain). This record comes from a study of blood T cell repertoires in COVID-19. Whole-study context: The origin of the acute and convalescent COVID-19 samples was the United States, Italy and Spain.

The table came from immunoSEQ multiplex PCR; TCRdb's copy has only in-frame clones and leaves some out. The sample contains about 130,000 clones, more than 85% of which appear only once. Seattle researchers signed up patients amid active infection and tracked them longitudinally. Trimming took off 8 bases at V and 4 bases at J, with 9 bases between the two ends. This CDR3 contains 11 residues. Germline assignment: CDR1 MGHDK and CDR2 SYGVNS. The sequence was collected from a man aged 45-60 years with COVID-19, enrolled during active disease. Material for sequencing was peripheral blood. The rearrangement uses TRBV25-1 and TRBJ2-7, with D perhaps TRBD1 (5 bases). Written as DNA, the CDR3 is TGTGCCAGCCTCTCAGGGTACGAGCAGTACTTC. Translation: CASLSGYEQYF.